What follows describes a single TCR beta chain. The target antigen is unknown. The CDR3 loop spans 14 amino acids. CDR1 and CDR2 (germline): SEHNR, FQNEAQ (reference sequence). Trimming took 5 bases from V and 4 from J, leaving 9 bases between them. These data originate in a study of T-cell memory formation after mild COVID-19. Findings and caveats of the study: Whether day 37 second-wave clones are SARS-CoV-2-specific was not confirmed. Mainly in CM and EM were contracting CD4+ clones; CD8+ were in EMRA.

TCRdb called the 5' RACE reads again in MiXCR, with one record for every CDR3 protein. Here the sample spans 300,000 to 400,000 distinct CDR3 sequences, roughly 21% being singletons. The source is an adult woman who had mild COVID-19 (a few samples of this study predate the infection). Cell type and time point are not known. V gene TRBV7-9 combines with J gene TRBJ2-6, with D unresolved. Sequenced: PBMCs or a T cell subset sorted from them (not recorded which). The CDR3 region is CASSRVPGANVLTF. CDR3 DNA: TGTGCCAGCAGCCGAGTGCCCGGGGCCAACGTCCTGACTTTC.